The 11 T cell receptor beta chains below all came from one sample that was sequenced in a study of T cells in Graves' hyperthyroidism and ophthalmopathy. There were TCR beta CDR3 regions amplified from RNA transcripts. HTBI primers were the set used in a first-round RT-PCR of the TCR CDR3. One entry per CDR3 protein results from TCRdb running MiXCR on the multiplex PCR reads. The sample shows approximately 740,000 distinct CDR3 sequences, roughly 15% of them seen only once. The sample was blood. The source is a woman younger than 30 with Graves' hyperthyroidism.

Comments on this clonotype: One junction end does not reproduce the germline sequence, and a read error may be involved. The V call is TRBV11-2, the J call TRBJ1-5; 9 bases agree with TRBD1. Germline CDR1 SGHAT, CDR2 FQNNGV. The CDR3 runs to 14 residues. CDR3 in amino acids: CAGSPQGADQPQHF. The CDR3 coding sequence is TGTGCCGGCAGCCCACAGGGGGCGGATCAGCCCCAGCATTTT.

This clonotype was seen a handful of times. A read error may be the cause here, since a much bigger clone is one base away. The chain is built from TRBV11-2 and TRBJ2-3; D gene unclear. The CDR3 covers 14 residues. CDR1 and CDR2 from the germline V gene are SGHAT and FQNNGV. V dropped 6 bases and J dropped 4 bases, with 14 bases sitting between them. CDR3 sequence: CASRYGPKPDTQYF. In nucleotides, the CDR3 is TGTGCCAGCAGATACGGTCCTAAGCCAGATACGCAGTATTTT. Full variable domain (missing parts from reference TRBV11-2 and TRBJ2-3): EAGVAQSPRYKIIEKRQSVAFWCNPISGHATLYWYQQILGQGPKLLIQFQNNGVVDDSQLPKDRFSAERLKGVDSTLKIQPAKLEDSAVYLCASRYGPKPDTQYFGPGTRLTVL.

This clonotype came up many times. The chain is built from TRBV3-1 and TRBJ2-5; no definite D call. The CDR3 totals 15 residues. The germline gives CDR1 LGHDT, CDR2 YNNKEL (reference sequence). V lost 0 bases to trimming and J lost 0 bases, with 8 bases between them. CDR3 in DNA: TGTGCCAGCAGCCAAGAGCGGACGTACCAAGAGACCCAGTACTTC. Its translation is CASSQERTYQETQYF.

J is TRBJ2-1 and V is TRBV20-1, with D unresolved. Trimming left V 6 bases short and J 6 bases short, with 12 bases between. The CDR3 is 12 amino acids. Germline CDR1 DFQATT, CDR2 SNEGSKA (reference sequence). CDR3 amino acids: CSAAPSGNEQFF. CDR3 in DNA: TGCAGTGCCGCACCCTCGGGCAATGAGCAGTTCTTC.

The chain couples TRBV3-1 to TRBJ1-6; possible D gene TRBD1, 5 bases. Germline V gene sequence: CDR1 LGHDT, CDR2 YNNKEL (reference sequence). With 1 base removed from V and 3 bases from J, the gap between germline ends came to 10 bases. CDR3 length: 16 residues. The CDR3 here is CASSQVQDNYNSPLHF. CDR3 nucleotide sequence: TGTGCCAGCAGCCAAGTTCAGGACAACTATAATTCACCCCTCCACTTT.

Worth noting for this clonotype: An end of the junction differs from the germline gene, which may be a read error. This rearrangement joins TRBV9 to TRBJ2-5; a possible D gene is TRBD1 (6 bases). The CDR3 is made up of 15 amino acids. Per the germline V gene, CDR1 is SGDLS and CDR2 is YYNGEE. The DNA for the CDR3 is TGTGCCAGCAGCGTAGGAGGGGGTAGGCAAGGGACCCAGTACTTC. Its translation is CASSVGGGRQGTQYF.

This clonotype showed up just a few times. The CDR3 region has the DNA TGTGCCTGGAGAGCCCCGGGGGCCGCCGAGCAGTACTTC. This sequence encodes CAWRAPGAAEQYF. The V gene is TRBV30, the J gene TRBJ2-7; D possibly matches TRBD1 or TRBD2 (6 bases each). V was clipped by 3 bases and J by 6 bases, with 15 bases between them. Germline V gene lookup returns CDR1 GTSNPN and CDR2 SVGIG (reference sequence). The CDR3 has 13 amino acids.

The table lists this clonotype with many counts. Written as DNA, the CDR3 is TGTGCCAGCAGCTTTACAGGGGGCCCGGTAAATGAGCAGTTCTTC. Its protein is CASSFTGGPVNEQFF. This chain links TRBV7-3 with TRBJ2-1; 9 bases are a match to TRBD1. Germline loops: CDR1 SGHTA, CDR2 FQGTGA. This CDR3 has 15 residues. V lost 3 bases, J lost 7 bases, and 7 bases stayed unmatched. The entire variable domain, with the rest obtained from reference TRBV7-3 and TRBJ2-1, is as follows: GAGVSQTPSNKVTEKGKYVELRCDPISGHTALYWYRQSLGQGPEFLIYFQGTGAADDSGLPNDRFFAVRPEGSVSTLKIQRTERGDSAVYLCASSFTGGPVNEQFFGPGTRLTVL.

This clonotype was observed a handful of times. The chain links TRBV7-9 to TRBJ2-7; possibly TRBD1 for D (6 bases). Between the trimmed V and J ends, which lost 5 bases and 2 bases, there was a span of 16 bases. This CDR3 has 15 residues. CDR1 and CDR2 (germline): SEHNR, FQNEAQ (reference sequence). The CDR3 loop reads CASSPFQGLTYEQYF. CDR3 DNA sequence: TGTGCCAGCAGCCCCTTTCAGGGGCTAACCTACGAGCAGTACTTC.

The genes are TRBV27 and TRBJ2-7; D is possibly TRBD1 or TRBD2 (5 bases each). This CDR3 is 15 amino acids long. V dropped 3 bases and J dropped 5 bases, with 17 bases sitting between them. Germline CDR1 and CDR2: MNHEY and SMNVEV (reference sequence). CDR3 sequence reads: CASSFPGTLGNEQYF. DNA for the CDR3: TGTGCCAGCAGTTTCCCAGGGACCTTGGGGAACGAGCAGTACTTC.

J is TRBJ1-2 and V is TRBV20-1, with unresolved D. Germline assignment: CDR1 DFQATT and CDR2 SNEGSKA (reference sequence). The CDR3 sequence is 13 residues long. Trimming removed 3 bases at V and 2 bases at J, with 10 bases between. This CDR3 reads CSARFGQNYGYTF. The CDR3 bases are TGCAGTGCTAGGTTCGGTCAGAACTATGGCTACACCTTC.